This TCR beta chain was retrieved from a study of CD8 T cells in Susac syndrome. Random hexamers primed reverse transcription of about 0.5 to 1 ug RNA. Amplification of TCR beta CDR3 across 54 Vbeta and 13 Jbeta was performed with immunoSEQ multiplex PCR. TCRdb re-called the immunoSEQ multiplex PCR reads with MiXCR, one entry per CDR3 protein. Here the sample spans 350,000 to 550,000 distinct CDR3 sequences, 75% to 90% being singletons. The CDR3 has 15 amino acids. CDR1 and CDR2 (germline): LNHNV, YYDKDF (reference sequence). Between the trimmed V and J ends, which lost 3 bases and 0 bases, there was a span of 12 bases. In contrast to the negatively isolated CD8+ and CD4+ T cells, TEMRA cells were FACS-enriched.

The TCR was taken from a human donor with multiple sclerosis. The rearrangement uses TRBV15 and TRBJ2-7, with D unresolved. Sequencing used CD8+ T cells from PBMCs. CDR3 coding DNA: TGTGCCACCAGCAGGGAAGACGGTAACTCCTACGAGCAGTACTTC. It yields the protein CATSREDGNSYEQYF.